One and the same sample provided the 6 T cell receptor beta chains below, sequenced in a study of blood T cell repertoires in COVID-19. Here immunoSEQ multiplex PCR was the method, and the copy in TCRdb shows in-frame clones only, minus some. The sample lists around 300,000 clones, under 90% seen once, with approximately 2% in the top ten. The sequenced material came from PBMCs or T cells enriched from blood (not recorded which). These receptors all come from a woman aged 55-75 years who had recovered from COVID-19.

V and J are TRBV24-1 and TRBJ2-7, with D maybe TRBD1 (5 bases). This CDR3 has 15 amino acids. CDR1 is KGHDR and CDR2 is SFDVKD in the germline V gene. The ends were cut back, 4 bases at V and 5 bases at J, with 17 bases in the middle. The CDR3 spells CATSDPKGSGDEQYF. The CDR3 region has the DNA TGTGCCACCAGTGACCCGAAGGGGTCTGGAGACGAGCAGTACTTC.

This clone was seen only once. V usage is TRBV19 and J usage is TRBJ2-1, with 7 nucleotides matching TRBD2. The J segment lost 2 bases and the V segment lost 3 bases, leaving 4 bases of the junction unmatched. Germline V gene data show CDR1 as LNHDA and CDR2 as SQIVND (reference sequence). This CDR3 contains 15 residues. This CDR3 reads CASSMGRGTYNEQFF. The CDR3 DNA reads as TGTGCCAGTAGTATGGGGCGGGGGACCTACAATGAGCAGTTCTTC.

CDR3 residues: CATQRGSGANVLTF. The DNA for the CDR3 is TGTGCCACTCAGCGGGGCTCTGGGGCCAACGTCCTGACTTTC. This rearrangement joins TRBV24-1 to TRBJ2-6; 7 nucleotides match TRBD2. This CDR3 spans 14 amino acids. Trimming cost V 10 bases and J 0 bases; bases outside gene matches: 2. CDR1 is KGHDR, CDR2 SFDVKD, per germline.

This clone has just one count. This chain joins TRBV18 and TRBJ1-5, with D perhaps matching TRBD1 (6 bases). This CDR3 has 16 residues. The V and J ends lost 6 bases and 2 bases respectively, with 17 bases between them. The V gene's germline CDR1 is KGHSH and CDR2 LQKENI. CDR3 nucleotide sequence: TGTGCCAGCTCGTATCAGGGGCAGAGGGGCAATCAGCCCCAGCATTTT. This encodes CASSYQGQRGNQPQHF.

There are a few counts of this clone. V usage is TRBV28 and J usage is TRBJ2-5, with 11 bases fitting TRBD1. V shed 5 bases and J 2 bases; nucleotides not matched to a gene: 1. CDR1 is MDHEN and CDR2 is SYDVKM in the germline V gene. The CDR3 loop spans 14 amino acids. Written as DNA, the CDR3 is TGTGCCAGCAGTCGGGACAGGGGGCAAGAGACCCAGTACTTC. The encoded protein is CASSRDRGQETQYF.

The gene calls are TRBV7-9 and TRBJ1-6; 7 bases match TRBD1. CDR1 and CDR2 from the germline V gene are SEHNR and FQNEAQ (reference sequence). V shed 3 bases and J 6 bases; nucleotides not matched to a gene: 5. The CDR3 spans 15 residues. In nucleotides, the CDR3 is TGTGCCAGCAGCTTGGGACAGATTATTAATTCACCCCTCCACTTT. Protein: CASSLGQIINSPLHF.